Listed below are T cell receptor beta chains from one sample, sequenced in a study of fetal regulatory T cell absence and autoimmunity. Method: immunoSEQ multiplex PCR; TCRdb's copy keeps in-frame clones and lacks some. This table holds some 46,000 clones, about four fifths found once. Sequencing was carried out using cord blood. The receptor source for this set is a newborn boy with IPEX syndrome. The CDR3 runs from the conserved cysteine through the conserved F or W. The D gene is left open where the match is weak. The size field is filled for only some rows; it gives once, few, many or a size class.

j_call v_call clone_size d_call cdr3_nt cdr3_aa
TRBJ2-3 TRBV4-1 NA TRBD2 TGCGCCAGCAGACAGATACCTAGCGGGAGGGCCCCCGCTTGGGGTACGCAGTATTTT CASRQIPSGRAPAWGTQYF
TRBJ2-2 TRBV4-1 NA NA TGCGCCAGCAGCTTCCCGACCGGGGTGAGAAAAGGCGGGGAGCTGTTTTTT CASSFPTGVRKGGELFF
TRBJ2-5 TRBV2 NA TRBD1 TGTGCCAGCAGTGCTACAGGGGGCGAGACCCAGTACTTC CASSATGGETQYF
TRBJ2-1 TRBV1 once NA TGCACCAGCATCCTCGTTAGGGGGGGGGCCTCCTACAATGAGCAGTTCTTC CTSILVRGGASYNEQFF
TRBJ2-1 TRBV30 NA TRBD2 TGTGCCTGGACTAGCGGGGGGTACAATGAGCAGTTCTTC CAWTSGGYNEQFF
TRBJ2-3 TRBV9 NA NA TGTGCCAGCAGCGTTGAAGGGACTTGTGAAGATACGCAGTATTTT CASSVEGTCEDTQYF
TRBJ1-1 TRBV27 NA TRBD1 TGTGCCAGCACTAAAAGGTGGGACAGGGGGGCGATGAACACTGAAGCTTTCTTT CASTKRWDRGAMNTEAFF
TRBJ2-7 TRBV6-6 NA NA TGTGCCAGCAGTTACTCGACTAGCTACGAGCAGTACTTC CASSYSTSYEQYF
TRBJ1-1 TRBV5-5 NA TRBD1 TGTGCCAGCAGCCTACAGGGACAGTGGAACACTGAAGCTTTCTTT CASSLQGQWNTEAFF
TRBJ1-3 TRBV12-5 NA NA TGTGCTAGTGGTTTGGTATTGGGGAGGTTAGCGGGAAACACCATATATTTT CASGLVLGRLAGNTIYF
TRBJ2-5 TRBV5-6 NA TRBD1 TGTGCCAGCAGCGGCTGGGACAGGGGGCATAAAGTGGGGACCCAGTACTTC CASSGWDRGHKVGTQYF
TRBJ1-3 TRBV4-3 NA NA TGCGCCAGCAGCCAAGCAACCTCTGGAAACACCATATATTTT CASSQATSGNTIYF
TRBJ2-3 TRBV4-1 NA NA TGCGCCAGCAGCCAAGTCGTCACAGATACGCAGTATTTT CASSQVVTDTQYF
TRBJ2-7 TRBV7-8 NA TRBD2 TGTGCCAGCAGCTTAGGACTAGCGGGGGAGGAGGGCAAGATAGAGCAGTACTTC CASSLGLAGEEGKIEQYF
TRBJ1-2 TRBV29-1 NA TRBD1 TGCAGCGTTGCGACAGGGGGCGGTTTCCATGGCTACACCTTC CSVATGGGFHGYTF
TRBJ2-4 TRBV29-1 NA TRBD1 TGCAGCGCGGGGACAGGGGAGAACATTCAGTACTTC CSAGTGENIQYF
TRBJ2-4 TRBV2 NA NA TGTGCCAGCACCATAGGGGGGGCCTACGACATTCAGTACTTC CASTIGGAYDIQYF
TRBJ2-3 TRBV27 NA TRBD2 TGTGCCAGCAGTTTCTTCCCTAGCGGGGGGACAGATACGCAGTATTTT CASSFFPSGGTDTQYF
TRBJ2-3 TRBV7-6 few TRBD1 TGTGCCAGCAGCCAGGGACAGGGCACAGATACGCAGTATTTT CASSQGQGTDTQYF
TRBJ2-3 TRBV7-9 NA TRBD2 TGTGCCAGCAGCTTAGGTCTAGCGGGAATGGATACGCAGTATTTT CASSLGLAGMDTQYF
TRBJ2-2 TRBV21-1 NA NA TGTGCCAGCAGCAATAGCGGGGAGCTGTTTTTT CASSNSGELFF
TRBJ2-5 TRBV7-7 NA TRBD1 TGTGCCAGCAGCTTAGTCCCGGGACAGGGGGCGGTTAGCGGGACCCCGGAAGAGACCCAGTACTTC CASSLVPGQGAVSGTPEETQYF
TRBJ2-7 TRBV19 NA NA TGTGCCAGTACGGTCCAAGGGGAAAGGGACTTC CASTVQGERDF
TRBJ1-2 TRBV12-5 NA NA TGTGCTAGTGGTTTGGCAGCGTCCTATGGCTACACCTTC CASGLAASYGYTF
TRBJ1-1 TRBV7-9 once NA TGTGCCAGCAGCTTAGAGGGGGTTGAAGCTTTCTTT CASSLEGVEAFF
TRBJ1-1 TRBV19 few NA TGTGCCAGTAGTTCGCCAGACAGACACACTGAAGCTTTCTTT CASSSPDRHTEAFF
TRBJ1-2 TRBV30 NA TRBD1 TGTGCCTGGAGTGTACGGCGACAGGGGGAATATGGCTACACCTTC CAWSVRRQGEYGYTF
TRBJ1-3 TRBV6-5 NA NA TGTGCCAGCAGTTACTCGGGCAGGGGTGGAAACACCATATATTTT CASSYSGRGGNTIYF
TRBJ2-3 TRBV7-2 NA NA TGTGCCAGCAGCCCGCCCTCGAGGGATACGCAGTATTTT CASSPPSRDTQYF
TRBJ1-1 TRBV5-1 NA NA TGCGCCAGCAGCGAACGGGACCCGTGGACTGAAGCTTTCTTT CASSERDPWTEAFF
TRBJ1-2 TRBV5-1 few NA TGCGCCAGCAGCTCCAGGGAGGGTAGGGATGGCTACACCTTC CASSSREGRDGYTF
TRBJ2-1 TRBV6-5 once TRBD1 TGTGCCAGCAGCTCCATCGGATCCGGGACAGGGGGGTTCTTC CASSSIGSGTGGFF
TRBJ1-5 TRBV23-1 NA TRBD1 TGCGCCAGCAGTCTAACAGGGGCGGGCAATCAGCCCCAGCATTTT CASSLTGAGNQPQHF
TRBJ2-7 TRBV6-6 NA TRBD2 TGTGCCAGCAGTTACGTAGCGGGGAGGGAGCAGTACTTC CASSYVAGREQYF
TRBJ1-1 TRBV7-2 NA NA TGTGCCAGCAGCTTAGCGCGTACAGTAGAAGCTTTCTTT CASSLARTVEAFF
TRBJ2-5 TRBV29-1 NA NA TGCAGCGTTGCCGATTTTAACAGGGCCCAAGAGACCCAGTACTTC CSVADFNRAQETQYF
TRBJ2-5 TRBV7-2 NA TRBD2 TGTGCCAGCAGCTTACGTGGCGGGGGTGAGACCCAGTACTTC CASSLRGGGETQYF
TRBJ2-3 TRBV7-6 once TRBD2 TGTGCCAGCAGCTTAGAAGCGGGGGGGCTCACAGATACGCAGTATTTT CASSLEAGGLTDTQYF
TRBJ2-1 TRBV15 NA NA TGTGCCACCAGCAGAGATAGGGGGGGGACCACCAATGAGCAGTTCTTC CATSRDRGGTTNEQFF
TRBJ2-3 TRBV6-5 once NA TGTGCCAGCAGTTACTCGGGCCTAGCGTACACAGATACGCAGTATTTT CASSYSGLAYTDTQYF
TRBJ2-7 TRBV29-1 NA NA TGCAGCGTTGAAGTGGTGGGGCAGGGGCAGTACTTC CSVEVVGQGQYF
TRBJ2-2 TRBV11-3 NA TRBD2 TGTGCCAGCAGCTTAGGACTAGCGGACACCGGGGAGCTGTTTTTT CASSLGLADTGELFF
TRBJ2-1 TRBV7-9 NA NA TGTGCCAGCCGATTTTTTAATGAGCAGTTCTTC CASRFFNEQFF
TRBJ2-5 TRBV6-7 NA NA TGTGCCAGCAGTTCGCCCGTTTTCGGAGCGGACCAAGAGACCCAGTACTTC CASSSPVFGADQETQYF
TRBJ1-5 TRBV21-1 NA NA TGTGCCAGCAGCATCCTAGGGGGGAGGAATCAGCCCCAGCATTTT CASSILGGRNQPQHF
TRBJ1-2 TRBV2 few NA TGTGCCAGCAGGCTTTCGGTATATGGCTACACCTTC CASRLSVYGYTF
TRBJ2-3 TRBV5-1 NA TRBD2 TGCGCCAGCAGCTTGGCTAGCGGGGACACAGATACGCAGTATTTT CASSLASGDTDTQYF
TRBJ2-7 TRBV4-1 few NA TGCGCCAGCAGCCAGATCAGGGGTGGCGAGCAGTACTTC CASSQIRGGEQYF
TRBJ2-7 TRBV7-2 NA NA TGTGCCAGCAGCTTGTTAGCGTCTAAAGGTAGAGAGCAGTACTTC CASSLLASKGREQYF